This T cell receptor beta chain was sequenced in a study of beta chain features in type 1 diabetes. All of the isolated RNA was reverse transcribed, so expressed TCRB transcripts were sequenced. The repertoire was sequenced with immunoSEQ multiplex PCR; TCRdb's copy has only in-frame clones and lacks some. The data show 850,000 to 900,000 clones, with 15% to 20% seen just once and 0.023% held by the top ten. Trimming cost V 5 bases and J 0 bases; bases outside gene matches: 10. Germline CDR1 LNHDA, CDR2 SQIVND (reference sequence). CDR3 length: 19 amino acids. Specimen: naive CD4+ T cells from blood. The origin of this receptor is a woman aged 18 to 35 in good health. This chain uses TRBV19 with TRBJ2-6, with 10 bases that match TRBD1. CDR3 bases: TGTGCCAGTAGTCCCGGGACAGGGGTCGTTGGCTCTGGGGCCAACGTCCTGACTTTC. This codes for CASSPGTGVVGSGANVLTF.